These 32 T cell receptor beta chains were all obtained from the same sample, sequenced in a study of blood T cell repertoires in COVID-19. The repertoire was sequenced with immunoSEQ multiplex PCR; TCRdb's copy has only in-frame clones and lacks some. The sample has a few hundred thousand clones, approximately 84% seen once. The sample taken for sequencing was peripheral blood. The source is an older woman with acute or convalescent COVID-19.

The rearrangement links TRBV7-3 to TRBJ2-6; 9 bases are shared with TRBD1. Looked up from germline, CDR1 is SGHTA and CDR2 is FQGTGA. This CDR3 is built from 21 residues. The junction had 15 bases not matched to a gene; V was cut back by 3 bases and J by 0 bases. CDR3 in amino acids: CASSLKGQGLSGYSGANVLTF. DNA for the CDR3: TGTGCCAGCAGCTTGAAGGGACAGGGTCTTTCCGGTTACTCTGGGGCCAACGTCCTGACTTTC.

The V and J genes are TRBV5-1 and TRBJ2-5; TRBD2 might be the D (6 bases). The V and J ends lost 0 bases and 0 bases respectively, with 9 bases between them. Per germline, CDR1 SGHRS and CDR2 YFSETQ. The CDR3 is 15 amino acids. CDR3 in amino acids: CASSLVWDYQETQYF. CDR3 bases: TGCGCCAGCAGCTTGGTTTGGGACTACCAAGAGACCCAGTACTTC.

This chain connects TRBV6-5 to TRBJ2-2; 8 bases are shared with TRBD1. The CDR3 runs 15 residues. Germline V lookup: CDR1 MNHEY, CDR2 SVGAGI. With 7 bases clipped from V and 8 bases from J, the junction kept 12 bases outside the gene matches. Here the CDR3 reads CASKGGRGQSGELFF. In DNA, the CDR3 is TGTGCCAGCAAAGGCGGCAGGGGGCAATCGGGGGAGCTGTTTTTT.

The genes are TRBV7-2 and TRBJ2-3; tentative D call: TRBD1 (5 bases). This CDR3 is 12 amino acids long. CDR1 is SGHTA, CDR2 FQGNSA, per germline. V was pared by 5 bases and J by 10 bases, with 13 bases between. The CDR3, as DNA: TGTGCCAGCAGCCCCTGGCAGGGTCCGCAGTATTTT. Protein sequence: CASSPWQGPQYF.

The chain has TRBV6-1 and TRBJ1-4; a weak D match, TRBD1 (5 bases). Germline V lookup: CDR1 MNHNS, CDR2 SASEGT. With 1 base removed from V and 8 bases from J, the gap between germline ends came to 11 bases. The CDR3 totals 14 residues. CDR3 region: CASSEGAGREKLFF. CDR3 in DNA: TGTGCCAGCAGTGAAGGGGCAGGGAGGGAAAAACTGTTTTTT.

The chain recombines TRBV6-1 with TRBJ1-4; TRBD1 aligns across 8 bases. Looked up from germline, CDR1 is MNHNS and CDR2 is SASEGT. The CDR3 is made up of 14 amino acids. V trimming: 5 bases; J trimming: 3 bases; junction bases outside the gene matches: 2. The CDR3 DNA reads as TGTGCCAGCAGTACGGACAGGGCTAATGAAAAACTGTTTTTT. Residues: CASSTDRANEKLFF.

This chain links TRBV27 with TRBJ2-1; D is possibly TRBD1 (6 bases). This CDR3 region has 14 residues. Germline values: CDR1 MNHEY, CDR2 SMNVEV (reference sequence). Trimming shortened V by 6 bases and J by 9 bases, and 18 bases separated the two germline ends. The CDR3 nucleotides are TGTGCCAGCAGGAATTCCAGGGGATCGGGTGAGCAGTTCTTC. Amino acids: CASRNSRGSGEQFF.

The chain couples TRBV5-8 to TRBJ1-5, with no clear D. CDR1 is SGHTS and CDR2 is YDEGEE in the germline V gene. The V end lost 3 bases, the J end lost 3 bases, and 16 bases lay between the germline ends. The CDR3 totals 16 residues. The DNA of the CDR3 is TGTGCCAGCAGCTCCCTAAGATGGCGGGACAATCAGCCCCAGCATTTT. Its translation is CASSSLRWRDNQPQHF. The full variable domain, its missing parts supplied by reference TRBV5-8 and TRBJ1-5, is EAGVTQSPTHLIKTRGQQATLRCSPISGHTSVYWYQQALGLGLQFLLWYDEGEERNRGNFPPRFSGRQFPNYSSELNVNALELEDSALYLCASSSLRWRDNQPQHFGDGTRLSIL.

V and J are TRBV6-5 and TRBJ2-7; 8 bases line up with TRBD1. The CDR3 runs to 16 residues. V gave up 4 bases and J gave up 6 bases; unmatched junction bases: 14. Germline V gives CDR1 MNHEY, CDR2 SVGAGI. This chain's CDR3 is CASSSISGGPPREQYF. In nucleotides, the CDR3 is TGTGCCAGCAGTTCGATATCAGGGGGCCCCCCTCGCGAGCAGTACTTC.

The gene calls are TRBV5-6 and TRBJ1-1, with D perhaps TRBD1 (5 bases). V lost 0 bases and J lost 2, with 17 bases in between. In germline, CDR1 is SGHDT, CDR2 YYEEEE. This CDR3 comprises 17 residues. The DNA of the CDR3 is TGTGCCAGCAGCTTGGCTGGACATACATTGATAAACACTGAAGCTTTCTTT. It codes for CASSLAGHTLINTEAFF. Filled out from reference TRBV5-6 and TRBJ1-1, the complete variable domain reads DAGVTQSPTHLIKTRGQQVTLRCSPKSGHDTVSWYQQALGQGPQFIFQYYEEEERQRGNFPDRFSGHQFPNYSSELNVNALLLGDSALYLCASSLAGHTLINTEAFFGQGTRLTVV.

The chain is built from TRBV6-6 and TRBJ2-1; 11 bases match TRBD2. V lost 5 bases, J lost 8 bases, and 14 bases stayed unmatched. The CDR3 has 17 amino acids. Germline assignment: CDR1 MNHNY and CDR2 SVGAGI (reference sequence). CDR3: CASSPLSSGGPRDEQFF. CDR3 bases: TGTGCCAGCAGTCCCCTGTCTAGCGGGGGGCCCCGGGATGAGCAGTTCTTC.

This clone appeared a few times. V and J are TRBV10-3 and TRBJ1-1, with D unclear. The V and J ends lost 10 bases and 3 bases respectively, with 15 bases between them. Germline V gives CDR1 ENHRY, CDR2 SYGVKD. The CDR3 is made up of 13 amino acids. The CDR3: CATLSQAYTEAFF. CDR3 in DNA: TGTGCCACCCTGAGTCAAGCTTACACTGAAGCTTTCTTT.

The J gene is TRBJ2-2, the V gene TRBV19; 8 positions agree with TRBD1. The CDR3 runs 14 residues. Germline CDR1 and CDR2: LNHDA and SQIVND (reference sequence). The V and J ends lost 8 bases and 6 bases, in that order; junction bases with no gene match: 8. CDR3 loop: CASGDRTQPGELFF. CDR3 coding DNA: TGTGCCAGTGGGGACAGGACACAGCCCGGGGAGCTGTTTTTT.

V is TRBV7-3 and J is TRBJ1-2; D is uncertain. V dropped 3 bases and J dropped 4 bases, with 9 bases sitting between them. The CDR3 consists of 13 residues. CDR1 is SGHTA and CDR2 is FQGTGA in the germline V gene. The DNA for the CDR3 is TGTGCCAGCAGCTTGAAGGGAGGCTATGGCTACACCTTC. This encodes CASSLKGGYGYTF.

The chain employs TRBV7-2 and TRBJ2-7; maybe TRBD2 (6 bases). This CDR3 has 14 residues. Germline values: CDR1 SGHTA, CDR2 FQGNSA. Trimming took 4 bases from V and 2 from J, leaving 12 bases between them. CDR3 bases: TGTGCCAGCAGCTACTTCGGAGGGGCCTACGAGCAGTACTTC. Protein: CASSYFGGAYEQYF.

This clone was recorded once. V gene TRBV11-2 combines with J gene TRBJ2-2, with TRBD2 identical over 7 bases. This CDR3 comprises 15 residues. Germline lookup yields CDR1 SGHAT and CDR2 FQNNGV. The V gene end was trimmed by 5 bases and the J gene end by 4 bases; junction bases not matched to a gene: 7. CDR3 region: CASSRASGVTGELFF. In DNA, the CDR3 is TGTGCCAGCAGCCGGGCAAGCGGGGTCACCGGGGAGCTGTTTTTT.

In its sample, this clone was seen a few times. This chain joins TRBV20-1 and TRBJ1-2; possible D gene TRBD1, 6 bases. V lost 3 bases, J lost 6 bases, and 11 bases lay in between. Germline values: CDR1 DFQATT, CDR2 SNEGSKA (reference sequence). The CDR3 spans 12 residues. The CDR3 protein is CSASNRDNGYTF. CDR3 bases: TGCAGTGCTAGTAACAGGGACAATGGCTACACCTTC.

The chain links TRBV7-6 to TRBJ2-5, with TRBD1 matching 9 bases. V lost 4 bases, J lost 0 bases, and 15 bases stayed unmatched. From germline, CDR1 is SGHVS and CDR2 FNYEAQ. The CDR3 is 19 residues long. This chain's CDR3 is CASSSVPGQGGGYQETQYF. For the CDR3, the DNA is TGTGCCAGCAGCTCAGTCCCGGGACAGGGTGGAGGGTACCAAGAGACCCAGTACTTC.

The CDR3, as DNA: TGTGCCAGCAGACCCGACTCGTTGGAGACCCAGTACTTC. This encodes CASRPDSLETQYF. The chain recombines TRBV28 with TRBJ2-5; D is unresolved. This CDR3 has 13 amino acids. The germline V gene has CDR1 MDHEN and CDR2 SYDVKM. Trimming removed 6 bases at V and 5 bases at J, with 13 bases between.

This clone showed up just a few times. V and J are TRBV9 and TRBJ1-1; a weak D match, TRBD1 (5 bases). The V gene's germline CDR1 is SGDLS and CDR2 YYNGEE. Trimming stripped 3 bases from V and 1 base from J, with 25 bases between. The CDR3 length is 19 residues. CDR3 DNA: TGTGCCAGCAGCGCCGAGGTCGGGGGGGAAGGGGCCTGGAACACTGAAGCTTTCTTT. It codes for CASSAEVGGEGAWNTEAFF.

The chain recombines TRBV5-8 with TRBJ2-7, with 7 bases lining up with TRBD2. J gave up 2 bases and V 0 bases, and 20 bases lay outside the gene matches. Germline assignment: CDR1 SGHTS and CDR2 YDEGEE. This CDR3 is 20 amino acids long. CDR3 region: CASSLGGVPSGLVGPYEQYF. Written as DNA, the CDR3 is TGTGCCAGCAGCTTGGGCGGGGTCCCAAGTGGACTAGTCGGTCCCTACGAGCAGTACTTC.

This clone appeared a few times. The V call is TRBV6-2 or TRBV6-3, the J call TRBJ1-2, with D maybe TRBD1 (5 bases). V lost 4 bases and J 0 bases, leaving 15 bases between the germline ends. CDR1 MNHEY and CDR2 SVGEGT come from the germline V gene. This CDR3 spans 16 amino acids. The CDR3 DNA follows: TGTGCCAGCAGTTCCTGGACACAACAGTCTAACTATGGCTACACCTTC. This gives the protein CASSSWTQQSNYGYTF.

This clone was found once. The V gene is TRBV5-1, the J gene TRBJ1-4, with 10 bases lining up with TRBD1. Germline V lookup: CDR1 SGHRS, CDR2 YFSETQ. With 4 bases clipped from V and 3 bases from J, the junction kept 6 bases outside the gene matches. The CDR3 loop spans 16 amino acids. CDR3 DNA: TGCGCCAGCAGCCTTCATGGACAGGGGGCTAATGAAAAACTGTTTTTT. Translation: CASSLHGQGANEKLFF.

This clone has a handful of counts. The V gene is TRBV30, the J gene TRBJ1-4, with TRBD1 matching over 11 bases. The CDR3 extends over 14 amino acids. CDR1 and CDR2 from the germline V gene are GTSNPN and SVGIG (reference sequence). V trimming: 1 base; J trimming: 10 bases; junction bases outside the gene matches: 5. The CDR3 loop is CAWSGTGGAGKLFF. CDR3 DNA: TGTGCCTGGAGTGGGACAGGGGGCGCGGGAAAACTGTTTTTT.

The chain carries TRBV28 and TRBJ2-2; TRBD2 matches at 7 bases. CDR1 and CDR2 (germline): MDHEN, SYDVKM. The V and J ends lost 6 bases and 4 bases, in that order; junction bases with no gene match: 14. CDR3 size: 17 residues. DNA of the CDR3: TGTGCCAGCAGACCGGACTTGGGAGGGTTTGTCACCGGGGAGCTGTTTTTT. Residues: CASRPDLGGFVTGELFF.

V usage is TRBV10-3 and J usage is TRBJ1-1; possibly TRBD1 for D (5 bases). Trimming left V 0 bases short and J 6 bases short, with 14 bases between. Germline CDR1 and CDR2: ENHRY and SYGVKD. The CDR3 spans 15 residues. CDR3 nucleotides: TGTGCCATCAGTGAGTCGTCCGTTCAGGGCGCTGAAGCTTTCTTT. Residues: CAISESSVQGAEAFF.

This clone has only one observation. The chain links TRBV5-1 to TRBJ2-3, with TRBD1 identical over 7 bases. The CDR3 is 16 residues long. The junction had 12 bases not matched to a gene; V was cut back by 4 bases and J by 4 bases. CDR1 and CDR2 from the germline V gene are SGHRS and YFSETQ. CDR3 region: CASSPPERTGADTQYF. In nucleotides, the CDR3 is TGCGCCAGCAGCCCACCTGAACGGACAGGCGCAGATACGCAGTATTTT. Looking up the rest from reference TRBV5-1 and TRBJ2-3 gives the full variable domain: KAGVTQTPRYLIKTRGQQVTLSCSPISGHRSVSWYQQTPGQGLQFLFEYFSETQRNKGNFPGRFSGRQFSNSRSEMNVSTLELGDSALYLCASSPPERTGADTQYFGPGTRLTVL.

This clone was picked up one time. The CDR3 region has the DNA TGCAGCGTTGAAGATCGGGGGACAGGGTACACCGGGGAGCTGTTTTTT. Residues: CSVEDRGTGYTGELFF. This chain joins TRBV29-1 and TRBJ2-2; 9 bases agree with TRBD1. The junction had 5 bases not matched to a gene; V was cut back by 0 bases and J by 3 bases. Germline V gene lookup returns CDR1 SQVTM and CDR2 ANQGSEA. The CDR3 loop spans 16 amino acids.

The chain employs TRBV5-4 and TRBJ1-2; D is possibly TRBD1 (5 bases). V gave up 0 bases and J gave up 7 bases, with 16 bases separating them. The length of the CDR3 is 15 residues. Germline CDR1 reads SGHNT; CDR2 reads YYREEE (reference sequence). The CDR3 DNA reads as TGTGCCAGCAGCTTGGGGCAGTCGGGGGTCGCTGGCTACACCTTC. It codes for CASSLGQSGVAGYTF.

This chain connects TRBV30 to TRBJ1-5; D is possibly TRBD1 (6 bases). Per germline, CDR1 GTSNPN and CDR2 SVGIG (reference sequence). The CDR3 consists of 14 residues. V was pared by 5 bases and J by 4 bases, with 15 bases between. The CDR3 region is CAWESGVGNQPQHF. The CDR3 nucleotides read TGTGCCTGGGAGTCAGGGGTGGGTAATCAGCCCCAGCATTTT.

Here the CDR3 DNA reads TGCGCCAGCAGCGCGGACAGGGGCCACGAGCAGTACTTC. This sequence encodes CASSADRGHEQYF. The rearrangement links TRBV5-1 to TRBJ2-7, with 9 bases identical to TRBD1. Germline CDR1 reads SGHRS; CDR2 reads YFSETQ. The CDR3 sequence is 13 residues long. Trimming removed 4 bases from V and 5 bases from J; junction bases left unmatched: 4.

This chain connects TRBV4-1 to TRBJ1-6, with D uncertain. Germline V gene sequence: CDR1 MGHRA, CDR2 YSYEKL. V lost 0 bases to trimming and J lost 7 bases, with 7 bases between them. The CDR3 is 14 amino acids. CDR3 nucleotides: TGCGCCAGCAGCCAAGATTCCCAAAATTCACCCCTCCACTTT. Residues: CASSQDSQNSPLHF.